A selection of T cell receptor beta chains follows, all from one sample in a study of blood T cell repertoires in COVID-19. Profiling relied on immunoSEQ multiplex PCR, and the TCRdb table lists in-frame clones only, not all of them. The sample contains around 94,000 clones, around four fifths of which appear only once. The sequenced sample was peripheral blood. The receptors were gathered from a man over 45 with acute or convalescent COVID-19. The CDR3 runs from the conserved cysteine through the conserved F or W. The D gene is left open where the match is weak. The size field is filled for only some rows; it gives once, few, many or a size class.

j_gene: TRBJ2-5; abundance: NA; v_gene: TRBV7-8; d_gene: NA; CDR3nt: TGTGCCAGCAGCTTAGTTCGGTCGCAACAAGAGACCCAGTACTTC; CDR3aa: CASSLVRSQQETQYF
j_gene: TRBJ2-7; abundance: NA; v_gene: TRBV11-2; d_gene: TRBD1; CDR3nt: TGTGCCAGCAGCAGCACGGACAGGGGTCCCTACGAGCAGTACTTC; CDR3aa: CASSSTDRGPYEQYF
j_gene: TRBJ1-2; abundance: NA; v_gene: TRBV6-5; d_gene: NA; CDR3nt: TGTGCCAGCAAGGGGCCGTATATCCGCTATGGCTACACCTTC; CDR3aa: CASKGPYIRYGYTF
j_gene: TRBJ1-4; abundance: NA; v_gene: TRBV4-3; d_gene: NA; CDR3nt: TGCGCCAGCAGCCAATCTAGGGGAAATGAAAAACTGTTTTTT; CDR3aa: CASSQSRGNEKLFF
j_gene: TRBJ1-1; abundance: NA; v_gene: TRBV6-5; d_gene: NA; CDR3nt: TGTGCCAGCAGCCAGGGGCGAATCACTGAAGCTTTCTTT; CDR3aa: CASSQGRITEAFF
j_gene: TRBJ2-3; abundance: NA; v_gene: TRBV18; d_gene: TRBD2; CDR3nt: TGTGCCAGCTCGCCCAGCCGGGGCGGGAGGGTCACAGATACGCAGTATTTT; CDR3aa: CASSPSRGGRVTDTQYF
j_gene: TRBJ2-1; abundance: NA; v_gene: TRBV27; d_gene: TRBD2; CDR3nt: TGTGCCAGCAGCCGGACTAGCGGGAATAATGAGCAGTTCTTC; CDR3aa: CASSRTSGNNEQFF
j_gene: TRBJ2-7; abundance: NA; v_gene: TRBV6-2/TRBV6-3; d_gene: TRBD1; CDR3nt: TGTGCCAGCAGTTCGCAGGGGGGACAGGGGGCTTCCTACGAGCAGTACTTC; CDR3aa: CASSSQGGQGASYEQYF
j_gene: TRBJ2-3; abundance: NA; v_gene: TRBV5-6; d_gene: NA; CDR3nt: TGTGCCAGCAGCTTGGTCTCAGATACGCAGTATTTT; CDR3aa: CASSLVSDTQYF
j_gene: TRBJ2-7; abundance: NA; v_gene: TRBV24-1; d_gene: TRBD2; CDR3nt: TGTGCCACCAGTGATTTCTCCAGCGGGAAGCTCGAGCAGTACTTC; CDR3aa: CATSDFSSGKLEQYF
j_gene: TRBJ2-1; abundance: NA; v_gene: TRBV4-2; d_gene: TRBD1; CDR3nt: TGTGCCAGCAGCCAAGCTCCGGGACAGGGGGCAAATGAGCAGTTCTTC; CDR3aa: CASSQAPGQGANEQFF
j_gene: TRBJ1-1; abundance: NA; v_gene: TRBV28; d_gene: NA; CDR3nt: TGTGCCAGCCTCAAAGGGGGTGGGAGCACTGAAGCTTTCTTT; CDR3aa: CASLKGGGSTEAFF
j_gene: TRBJ2-1; abundance: NA; v_gene: TRBV11-2; d_gene: TRBD2; CDR3nt: TGTGCCAGCAGCTTAGAGGGACTAGCGGGGCTGGGGCAGTTCTTC; CDR3aa: CASSLEGLAGLGQFF
j_gene: TRBJ2-2; abundance: NA; v_gene: TRBV5-1; d_gene: TRBD2; CDR3nt: TGCGCCAGCAGCCCCGGAGCGGGGGGGCCTGAATCAGTCTATAACCCCGGGGAGCTGTTTTTT; CDR3aa: CASSPGAGGPESVYNPGELFF
j_gene: TRBJ1-2; abundance: NA; v_gene: TRBV19; d_gene: NA; CDR3nt: TGTGCCAGTAGTATGGGAGGGGGCTACACCTTC; CDR3aa: CASSMGGGYTF
j_gene: TRBJ1-6; abundance: NA; v_gene: TRBV10-3; d_gene: TRBD1; CDR3nt: TGTGCCATCAGTGAGGGAGGACAGGGGTACGATTCACCCCTCCACTTT; CDR3aa: CAISEGGQGYDSPLHF
j_gene: TRBJ1-2; abundance: few; v_gene: TRBV6-6; d_gene: NA; CDR3nt: TGTGCCAGCAGTTACTCGACAGTGAGCTATGGCTACACCTTC; CDR3aa: CASSYSTVSYGYTF
j_gene: TRBJ1-4; abundance: NA; v_gene: TRBV28; d_gene: TRBD1; CDR3nt: TGTGCCAGCAGTTTCCAGCTGGGGACAGGCCCTTCAACTAATGAAAAACTGTTTTTT; CDR3aa: CASSFQLGTGPSTNEKLFF
j_gene: TRBJ2-3; abundance: NA; v_gene: TRBV7-2; d_gene: NA; CDR3nt: TGTGCCAGCAGCTTATACGGGAGTGTCGCAGATACGCAGTATTTT; CDR3aa: CASSLYGSVADTQYF
j_gene: TRBJ2-3; abundance: NA; v_gene: TRBV19; d_gene: TRBD1; CDR3nt: TGTGCCAGTAGTCTCGAGGACAGGGCAGTTTCGGATACGCAGTATTTT; CDR3aa: CASSLEDRAVSDTQYF
j_gene: TRBJ2-1; abundance: NA; v_gene: TRBV7-3; d_gene: TRBD1; CDR3nt: TGTGCCAGCAGCTCCGGACAGGGTTTGGATGAGCAGTTCTTC; CDR3aa: CASSSGQGLDEQFF
j_gene: TRBJ1-5; abundance: NA; v_gene: TRBV18; d_gene: NA; CDR3nt: TGTGCCAGCTCACCACAAAGGACAGACAATCAGCCCCAGCATTTT; CDR3aa: CASSPQRTDNQPQHF
j_gene: TRBJ2-2; abundance: NA; v_gene: TRBV30; d_gene: TRBD1; CDR3nt: TGTGCCTCCCCGACAGGGACGAGTCTGACGAACACCGGGGAGCTGTTTTTT; CDR3aa: CASPTGTSLTNTGELFF
j_gene: TRBJ2-2; abundance: few; v_gene: TRBV6-4; d_gene: TRBD1; CDR3nt: TGTGCCAGCAGTGACGGCAGGGGGCTGGCCGGGGAGCTGTTTTTT; CDR3aa: CASSDGRGLAGELFF
j_gene: TRBJ1-5; abundance: NA; v_gene: TRBV27; d_gene: TRBD1; CDR3nt: TGTGCCAGCAGCATCGAGGGGGCCGGCAATCAGCCCCAGCATTTT; CDR3aa: CASSIEGAGNQPQHF
j_gene: TRBJ2-7; abundance: NA; v_gene: TRBV4-3; d_gene: TRBD2; CDR3nt: TGCGCCAGCAGCCCAAGACTAGCGGGTGCCTACGAGCAGTACTTC; CDR3aa: CASSPRLAGAYEQYF
j_gene: TRBJ2-7; abundance: NA; v_gene: TRBV18; d_gene: NA; CDR3nt: TGTGCCAGCTCACCCTCAGGGGACTACGAGCAGTACTTC; CDR3aa: CASSPSGDYEQYF
j_gene: TRBJ2-1; abundance: few; v_gene: TRBV4-2; d_gene: TRBD2; CDR3nt: TGTGCCAGCAGCCAAGTGGGCGGGAGCTCCTACAATGAGCAGTTCTTC; CDR3aa: CASSQVGGSSYNEQFF
j_gene: TRBJ1-2; abundance: NA; v_gene: TRBV12-3/TRBV12-4; d_gene: NA; CDR3nt: TGTGCCAGCAGTTTAGCGACACCTGGGGGCTACACCTTC; CDR3aa: CASSLATPGGYTF
j_gene: TRBJ1-6; abundance: NA; v_gene: TRBV10-3; d_gene: TRBD1; CDR3nt: TGTGCCATCCGTCAGGGGGCGCAGGTTCCGAGTTCACCCCTCCACTTT; CDR3aa: CAIRQGAQVPSSPLHF
j_gene: TRBJ2-2; abundance: NA; v_gene: TRBV28; d_gene: NA; CDR3nt: TGTGCCAGCATTCCTGGCGGGATGAACACCGGGGAGCTGTTTTTT; CDR3aa: CASIPGGMNTGELFF
j_gene: TRBJ1-4; abundance: NA; v_gene: TRBV6-4; d_gene: NA; CDR3nt: TGTGCCAGCAGTGACTCGCAAAGAGGCCAACTGTTTTTT; CDR3aa: CASSDSQRGQLFF
j_gene: TRBJ2-4; abundance: NA; v_gene: TRBV5-8; d_gene: NA; CDR3nt: TGTGCCAGCAGAGACTCAGGGGTGCCCTTTCAGTACTTC; CDR3aa: CASRDSGVPFQYF
j_gene: TRBJ2-1; abundance: few; v_gene: TRBV6-2/TRBV6-3; d_gene: TRBD2; CDR3nt: TGTGCCAGCAGTCCCGGACTAGCCCTCTCCTACAATGAGCAGTTCTTC; CDR3aa: CASSPGLALSYNEQFF
j_gene: TRBJ2-7; abundance: NA; v_gene: TRBV28; d_gene: TRBD2; CDR3nt: TGTGCCAGCAGTTCCGGGACTAGGAGTAGAGACGAGCAGTACTTC; CDR3aa: CASSSGTRSRDEQYF
j_gene: TRBJ2-5; abundance: NA; v_gene: TRBV7-9; d_gene: NA; CDR3nt: TGTGCCAGCAGCTTAGAGCTGTCTTGGGAGACCCAGTACTTC; CDR3aa: CASSLELSWETQYF
j_gene: TRBJ2-6; abundance: NA; v_gene: TRBV28; d_gene: TRBD1; CDR3nt: TGTGCCAGCAGAATAGGGACAGGAAGCTCTGGGGCCAACGTCCTGACTTTC; CDR3aa: CASRIGTGSSGANVLTF
j_gene: TRBJ1-1; abundance: few; v_gene: TRBV7-2; d_gene: NA; CDR3nt: TGTGCCAGCAGCTTCATGGAGGGAAACACTGAAGCTTTCTTT; CDR3aa: CASSFMEGNTEAFF
j_gene: TRBJ1-1; abundance: NA; v_gene: TRBV4-3; d_gene: NA; CDR3nt: TGCGCCAGCAGCCTCAAGTTTGGTGGGGGGAGCACTGAAGCTTTCTTT; CDR3aa: CASSLKFGGGSTEAFF
j_gene: TRBJ2-5; abundance: NA; v_gene: TRBV7-7; d_gene: NA; CDR3nt: TGTGCCAGCAGCTTAGGGCAGCAGGCCGAGACCCAGTACTTC; CDR3aa: CASSLGQQAETQYF
j_gene: TRBJ2-5; abundance: NA; v_gene: TRBV5-1; d_gene: NA; CDR3nt: TGCGCCAGCAGCTTGGACCATGGGGGGAGGGAGACCCAGTACTTC; CDR3aa: CASSLDHGGRETQYF
j_gene: TRBJ2-3; abundance: NA; v_gene: TRBV5-4; d_gene: NA; CDR3nt: TGTGCCAGCAGCTTGCACAGGGAGTCAGATACGCAGTATTTT; CDR3aa: CASSLHRESDTQYF
j_gene: TRBJ1-1; abundance: NA; v_gene: TRBV15; d_gene: TRBD1; CDR3nt: TGTGCCACCAGCAAGCAGGGGGCGGACACTGAAGCTTTCTTT; CDR3aa: CATSKQGADTEAFF
j_gene: TRBJ2-7; abundance: NA; v_gene: TRBV6-1; d_gene: NA; CDR3nt: TGTGCCAGCAGTGAAAACGATAGCTTACCCTACGAGCAGTACTTC; CDR3aa: CASSENDSLPYEQYF